The 14 T cell receptor beta chains below were found in one sample sequenced in a study of human T cells and chemical hapten exposure. TCRdb re-called the RACE reads with MiXCR, one entry per CDR3 protein. Here the sample spans 35,000 to 45,000 distinct CDR3 sequences, about 12% being singletons. Time point: pre-sensitization, week 0. The treatment here: therapeutic diphenylcyclopropenone sensitization with weekly scalp DPC. Blood, whole and unfractionated, served as the source for total RNA extraction. This material consisted of whole blood, taken in connection with sensitization to the hapten diphenylcyclopropenone (DPC). The receptors here all came from a woman aged 40-49 years with alopecia areata. Some clones in this sample may be carry-over from other donors' samples.

The rearrangement joins TRBV28 to TRBJ1-2; D possibly corresponds to TRBD1 (6 bases). Germline CDR1 reads MDHEN; CDR2 reads SYDVKM. CDR3 length: 15 residues. V was cut by 5 bases and J by 0 bases, with 13 bases left in between. The CDR3 bases are TGTGCCAGCAGTGGACCAAGGACAGCTAACTATGGCTACACCTTC. It translates to CASSGPRTANYGYTF.

This clonotype was detected only a few times. CDR3 nucleotides: TGTGCCAGCAGCTTAGCGCCTAGCGGGGTGAACACCGGGGAGCTGTTTTTT. This sequence encodes CASSLAPSGVNTGELFF. The V and J genes are TRBV7-9 and TRBJ2-2; 9 bases agree with TRBD2. Germline V gene data show CDR1 as SEHNR and CDR2 as FQNEAQ (reference sequence). V lost 0 bases, J lost 1 base, and 3 bases stayed unmatched. The CDR3 sequence is 17 residues long.

Ten or more counts support this clonotype. DNA of the CDR3: TGTGCCAGCAGCCAACTCTACGACGGGACTAGCGGGAGTACGAACACCGGGGAGCTGTTTTTT. Protein product: CASSQLYDGTSGSTNTGELFF. The rearrangement joins TRBV4-2 to TRBJ2-2, with TRBD2 matching over 14 bases. This CDR3 region has 21 residues. V trimming: 2 bases; J trimming: 0 bases; junction bases outside the gene matches: 11. Germline values: CDR1 LGHNA, CDR2 YNFKEQ.

This clonotype occurred many times. V and J are TRBV19 and TRBJ1-5; 12 positions agree with TRBD1. J gave up 6 bases and V 3 bases, and 12 bases lay outside the gene matches. The CDR3 sequence is 18 residues long. Looked up from germline, CDR1 is LNHDA and CDR2 is SQIVND (reference sequence). CDR3 nucleotides: TGTGCCAGTAGTATGTATGGGGTCGGGACAGGGGGCATTCAGCCCCAGCATTTT. Translated: CASSMYGVGTGGIQPQHF. The variable domain in full, completed from reference TRBV19 and TRBJ1-5, reads DGGITQSPKYLFRKEGQNVTLSCEQNLNHDAMYWYRQDPGQGLRLIYYSQIVNDFQKGDIAEGYSVSREKKESFPLTVTSAQKNPTAFYLCASSMYGVGTGGIQPQHFGDGTRLSIL.

This clonotype was counted ten times or more. V and J are TRBV10-3 and TRBJ2-1; D gene uncertain. The germline V and J ends were trimmed by 0 bases and 7 bases, with 13 bases remaining between them. The CDR3 contains 15 residues. Germline assignment: CDR1 ENHRY and CDR2 SYGVKD. CDR3 sequence reads: CAISESWSRGNEQFF. The CDR3, as DNA: TGTGCCATCAGTGAGTCGTGGTCAAGAGGAAATGAGCAGTTCTTC.

This clonotype was seen many times. This chain uses TRBV29-1 with TRBJ2-3, with D possibly being TRBD1 (6 bases). Germline V gene lookup returns CDR1 SQVTM and CDR2 ANQGSEA. The germline V and J ends were trimmed by 4 bases and 0 bases, with 14 bases remaining between them. There are 15 residues in the CDR3. The CDR3 sequence is CSVGVGAASTDTQYF. CDR3 bases: TGCAGCGTTGGGGTGGGGGCCGCTAGCACAGATACGCAGTATTTT.

This clonotype was recorded only once. CDR3 DNA: TGCGCCAGCAGCCAAGATGAGGTCGTTAAATACTATGGCTACACCTTC. The encoded protein is CASSQDEVVKYYGYTF. The chain has TRBV4-1 and TRBJ1-2; the D is unclear. CDR1 is MGHRA and CDR2 is YSYEKL in the germline V gene. Trimming stripped 0 bases from V and 3 bases from J, with 14 bases between. The CDR3 contains 16 residues.

The chain couples TRBV29-1 to TRBJ2-5; D unclear. Germline CDR1 and CDR2: SQVTM and ANQGSEA. The CDR3 totals 13 residues. V dropped 1 base and J dropped 2 bases, with 8 bases sitting between them. The CDR3 DNA follows: TGCAGCGTTGAAGGACAAGCGCAAGAGACCCAGTACTTC. Protein product: CSVEGQAQETQYF.

This clonotype was detected only once. V is TRBV10-3 and J is TRBJ2-3; D might be TRBD2 (5 bases). Germline CDR1 reads ENHRY; CDR2 reads SYGVKD. Trimming stripped 10 bases from V and 0 bases from J, with 14 bases between. CDR3 size: 14 residues. CDR3 sequence reads: CATSPRGSTDTQYF. Here the CDR3 DNA reads TGTGCCACCTCCCCCCGGGGAAGCACAGATACGCAGTATTTT.

The gene calls are TRBV11-3 and TRBJ2-1, with 7 bases fitting TRBD2. The CDR3 consists of 15 residues. Trimming at V came to 1 base and at J to 6 bases, leaving 6 bases not matched to a gene. Germline V gene lookup returns CDR1 SGHNT and CDR2 YENEEA. CDR3 loop: CASSLVAASGNEQFF. The CDR3 DNA follows: TGTGCCAGCAGCTTAGTGGCTGCTAGCGGCAATGAGCAGTTCTTC. The full variable domain, in which reference TRBV11-3 and TRBJ2-1 provide the parts outside the CDR3, is EAGVVQSPRYKIIEKKQPVAFWCNPISGHNTLYWYLQNLGQGPELLIRYENEEAVDDSQLPKDRFSAERLKGVDSTLKIQPAELGDSAVYLCASSLVAASGNEQFFGPGTRLTVL.

This clonotype appeared many times. The chain employs TRBV7-2 and TRBJ2-7; 7 bases line up with TRBD2. CDR1 is SGHTA and CDR2 is FQGNSA in the germline V gene. This CDR3 is built from 15 residues. Trimming removed 4 bases from V and 5 bases from J; junction bases left unmatched: 11. The chain's CDR3 is CASSSSGGAGDEQYF. The CDR3 coding sequence is TGTGCCAGCAGCTCTAGCGGCGGGGCTGGGGACGAGCAGTACTTC.

The gene calls are TRBV21-1 and TRBJ1-1; the D call TRBD1 from the table was never checked on the DNA. TRBV21-1 is a recognized pseudogene. The CDR3 length is 18 residues. CDR3 bases: TGTGCCAGCAGCATCCCCCTCGGGGGGGGACAGGGGGGACCTGAAGCTTTCTTT. Encoded protein: CASSIPLGGGQGGPEAFF.

The rearrangement uses TRBV4-1 and TRBJ1-2, with 9 bases identical to TRBD1. This CDR3 is 16 amino acids long. CDR1 and CDR2 (germline): MGHRA, YSYEKL. V shed 4 bases and J 4 bases; nucleotides not matched to a gene: 10. CDR3 DNA: TGCGCCAGCAGCCGCGATACAGGGGGCAACGGCTATGGCTACACCTTC. Translation gives CASSRDTGGNGYGYTF.

This clonotype was detected many times. The chain employs TRBV20-1 and TRBJ1-1; D is unclear. From germline, CDR1 is DFQATT and CDR2 SNEGSKA (reference sequence). There are 13 residues in the CDR3. Trimming took off 1 base at V and 11 bases at J, with 17 bases between the two ends. CDR3 in amino acids: CSARVVGGYDAFF. The DNA for the CDR3 is TGCAGTGCTAGAGTGGTCGGCGGCTATGATGCTTTCTTT.